This T cell receptor beta chain was captured in a study of blood T cell repertoires in COVID-19. Across the whole study: Acute and convalescent COVID-19 specimens originated in the United States, Italy and Spain. In each case, the material was cDNA or gDNA derived from T cells, B-cell-depleted T cells, or PBMCs.

CDR3 length: 12 amino acids. CDR1 and CDR2 (germline): MNHEY, SVGAGI. Trimming at V came to 6 bases and at J to 7 bases, leaving 5 bases not matched to a gene. Original processing methods: The assay estimated nucleated cells by amplifying reference gene primers. Sequenced by immunoSEQ multiplex PCR; TCRdb stores in-frame clones only, minus some. That table furnishes V, J and clone size, whereas the DNA furnished D and trimming. The sample includes about 150,000 clones, about 87% of them seen just once. The receptor comes from a man aged 45-65 years who had recovered from COVID-19. The rearrangement links TRBV6-5 to TRBJ1-2; TRBD1 matches at 7 bases. Material for sequencing was peripheral blood. The CDR3 here is CASSQQGTGYTF. CDR3 DNA: TGTGCCAGCAGCCAACAGGGGACTGGCTACACCTTC.